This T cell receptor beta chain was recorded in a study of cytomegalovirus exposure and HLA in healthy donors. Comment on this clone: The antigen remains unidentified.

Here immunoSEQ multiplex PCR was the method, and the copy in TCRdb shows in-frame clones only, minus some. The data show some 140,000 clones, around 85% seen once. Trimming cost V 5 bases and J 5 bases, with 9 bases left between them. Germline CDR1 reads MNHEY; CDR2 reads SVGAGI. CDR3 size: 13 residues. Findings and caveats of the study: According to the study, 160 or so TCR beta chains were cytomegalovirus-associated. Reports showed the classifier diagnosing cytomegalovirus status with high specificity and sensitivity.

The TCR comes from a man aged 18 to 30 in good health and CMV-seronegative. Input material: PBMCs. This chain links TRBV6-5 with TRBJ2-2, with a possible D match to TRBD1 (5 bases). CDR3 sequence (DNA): TGTGCCAGCAGTCCGACAGAGACCGGGGAGCTGTTTTTT. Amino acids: CASSPTETGELFF.